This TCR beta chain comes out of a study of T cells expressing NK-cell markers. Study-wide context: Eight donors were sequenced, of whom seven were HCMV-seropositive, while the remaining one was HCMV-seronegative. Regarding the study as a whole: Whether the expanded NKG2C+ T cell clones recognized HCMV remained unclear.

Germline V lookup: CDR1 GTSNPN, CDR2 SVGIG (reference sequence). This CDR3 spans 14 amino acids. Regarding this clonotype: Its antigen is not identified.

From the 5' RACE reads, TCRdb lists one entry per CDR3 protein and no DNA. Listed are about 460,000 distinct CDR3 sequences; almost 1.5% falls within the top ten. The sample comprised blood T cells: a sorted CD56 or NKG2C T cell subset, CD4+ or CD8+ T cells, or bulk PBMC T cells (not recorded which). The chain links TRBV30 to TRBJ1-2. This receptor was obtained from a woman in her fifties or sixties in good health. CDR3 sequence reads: CAWSRITEVYGYTF.